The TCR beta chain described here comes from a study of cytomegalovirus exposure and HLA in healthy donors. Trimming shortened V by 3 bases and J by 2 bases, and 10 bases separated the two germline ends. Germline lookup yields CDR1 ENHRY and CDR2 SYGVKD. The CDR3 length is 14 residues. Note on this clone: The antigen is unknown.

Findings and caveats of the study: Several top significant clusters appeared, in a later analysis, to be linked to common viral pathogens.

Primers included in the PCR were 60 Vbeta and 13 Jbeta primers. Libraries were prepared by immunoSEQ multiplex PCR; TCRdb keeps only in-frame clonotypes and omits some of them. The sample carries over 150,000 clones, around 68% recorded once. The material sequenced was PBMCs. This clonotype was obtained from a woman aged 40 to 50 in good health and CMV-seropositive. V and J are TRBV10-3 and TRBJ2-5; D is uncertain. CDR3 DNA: TGTGCCATCAGTGAAGGCACCGGGCAAGAGACCCAGTACTTC. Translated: CAISEGTGQETQYF.